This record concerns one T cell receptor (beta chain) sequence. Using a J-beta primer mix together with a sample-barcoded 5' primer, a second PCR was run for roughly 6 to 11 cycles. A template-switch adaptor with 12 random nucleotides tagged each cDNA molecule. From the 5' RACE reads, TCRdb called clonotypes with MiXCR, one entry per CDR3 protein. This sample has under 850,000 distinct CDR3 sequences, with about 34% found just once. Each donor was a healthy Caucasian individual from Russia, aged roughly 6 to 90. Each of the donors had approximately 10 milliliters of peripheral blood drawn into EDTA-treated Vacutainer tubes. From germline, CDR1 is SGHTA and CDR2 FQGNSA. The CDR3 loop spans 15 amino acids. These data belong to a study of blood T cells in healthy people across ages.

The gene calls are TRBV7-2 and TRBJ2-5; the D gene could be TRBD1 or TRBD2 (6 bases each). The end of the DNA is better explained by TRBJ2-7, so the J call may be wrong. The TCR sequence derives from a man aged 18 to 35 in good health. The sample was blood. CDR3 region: CASSLRGEFKYEQYF. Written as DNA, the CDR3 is TGTGCCAGCAGCTTAAGGGGGGAGTTTAAGTACGAGCAGTACTTC.